Only a few counts were recorded for the clone carrying this T cell receptor (beta chain). In the authors' methods: Filtering was not the same, since immunoSEQ gave junction-only sequences without quality scores. Clones were read by immunoSEQ multiplex PCR, and TCRdb kept only the in-frame ones, dropping some. From that table come the V and J calls and clone size; the DNA was used to work out D and trimming. This table has 950,000 to 1,100,000 clones, about 80% appearing once. The data were taken from a study of shared clonotypes between healthy human individuals. About the research overall: Per donor, three plates held CD4 naive cells, three held CD4 memory, two held CD8 naive and one held CD8 memory.

Germline CDR1 is GTSNPN and CDR2 is SVGIG (reference sequence). This CDR3 contains 16 residues. Trimming pared 1 base from V and 0 bases from J, leaving 13 bases between. This chain connects TRBV30 to TRBJ1-5, with D perhaps matching TRBD1 (5 bases). This clonotype was obtained from a man between 18 and 29 years old in good health. Sequencing input: memory CD4+ T cells sorted from blood. Subset indicated: CD45RA-negative fraction. This CDR3 reads CAWSGGRSNSNQPQHF. For the CDR3, the DNA is TGTGCCTGGAGTGGGGGACGGTCCAATAGCAATCAGCCCCAGCATTTT.